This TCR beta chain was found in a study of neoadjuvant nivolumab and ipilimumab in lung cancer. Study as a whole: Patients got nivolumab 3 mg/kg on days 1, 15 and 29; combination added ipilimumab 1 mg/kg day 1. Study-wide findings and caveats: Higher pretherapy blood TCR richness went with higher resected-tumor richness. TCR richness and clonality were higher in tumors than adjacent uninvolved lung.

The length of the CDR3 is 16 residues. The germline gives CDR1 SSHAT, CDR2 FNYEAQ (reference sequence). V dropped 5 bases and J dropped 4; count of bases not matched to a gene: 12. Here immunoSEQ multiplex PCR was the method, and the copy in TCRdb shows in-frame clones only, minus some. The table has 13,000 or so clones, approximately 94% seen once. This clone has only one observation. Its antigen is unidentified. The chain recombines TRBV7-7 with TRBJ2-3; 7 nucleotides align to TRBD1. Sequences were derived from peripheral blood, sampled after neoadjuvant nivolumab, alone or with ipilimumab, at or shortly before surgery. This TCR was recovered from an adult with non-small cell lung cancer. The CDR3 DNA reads TGTGCCAGCAGCGCGCAGGGGGTTGGAACGGCAGATACGCAGTATTTT. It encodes CASSAQGVGTADTQYF.